This entry lists 21 T cell receptor beta chains sequenced from one sample in a study of Graves' ophthalmopathy and Graves' hyperthyroidism. RNA transcripts served as template for amplifying TCR beta CDR3 sequences. HTBI primers were employed in first-round RT-PCR, then a second-round multiplex PCR followed. Via MiXCR, TCRdb re-called the multiplex PCR reads, giving one row per CDR3 protein. Of 600,000 to 950,000 distinct CDR3 sequences listed, 40% are singletons. The sequenced sample was peripheral blood. The origin of the receptors is an adult man with Graves' ophthalmopathy.

This clonotype was recorded at least ten times. This rearrangement joins TRBV10-3 to TRBJ1-6; D is unresolved. V was cut by 4 bases and J by 5 bases, with 12 bases left in between. The CDR3 has 15 amino acids. CDR1 is ENHRY, CDR2 SYGVKD, per germline. In DNA, the CDR3 is TGTGCCATCAGTGTTGACTCGGGGAATAATTCACCCCTCCACTTT. Its protein product is CAISVDSGNNSPLHF.

On this clonotype: At one end the junction does not follow the germline gene, possibly because of a read error. This CDR3 is CVSTRGYGYTF. The CDR3 DNA reads as TGTGTCAGCACGCGGGGTTATGGCTACACCTTC. The chain combines TRBV6-5 with TRBJ1-2, with D unclear. This CDR3 is built from 11 residues. CDR1 and CDR2 from the germline V gene are MNHEY and SVGAGI.

This clonotype was detected a few times. This chain connects TRBV19 to TRBJ2-7, with TRBD2 as a possible D gene (5 bases). Looked up from germline, CDR1 is LNHDA and CDR2 is SQIVND (reference sequence). V dropped 0 bases and J dropped 7 bases, with 10 bases sitting between them. This CDR3 region has 13 residues. The CDR3 region has the DNA TGTGCCAGTAGTATAGATGCGCGGGCTGAGCAGTACTTC. Translating gives CASSIDARAEQYF.

The chain couples TRBV2 to TRBJ1-2, with TRBD1 identical over 9 bases. The CDR3 contains 12 residues. After removal of 7 bases from V and 8 bases from J, the junction contained 5 bases not matched to a gene. Germline loops: CDR1 SNHLY, CDR2 FYNNEI. CDR3 region: CASNTGGRGYTF. In nucleotides, the CDR3 is TGTGCCAGCAACACAGGGGGCCGAGGCTACACCTTC. Variable domain in full (rest from reference TRBV2 and TRBJ1-2): EPEVTQTPSHQVTQMGQEVILRCVPISNHLYFYWYRQILGQKVEFLVSFYNNEISEKSEIFDDQFSVERPDGSNFTLKIRSTKLEDSAMYFCASNTGGRGYTFGSGTRLTVV.

Regarding this clonotype: A single base separates this from a much larger clone, so it may be a read error. The chain links TRBV2 to TRBJ2-2, with 9 nucleotides matching TRBD1. The V gene's germline CDR1 is SNHLY and CDR2 FYNNEI. The CDR3 loop spans 15 amino acids. The CDR3 here is CASRNRGLGTGELLF. The CDR3, as DNA: TGTGCCAGCAGGAACAGGGGGCTGGGGACCGGGGAGCTGCTTTTT.

Remarks on this clonotype: A read error is likely, as this CDR3 ends without the conserved phenylalanine or tryptophan. The rearrangement joins TRBV11-2 to TRBJ1-5, with D hard to call. This CDR3 has 13 residues. Germline-derived CDR1 and CDR2 are SGHAT and FQNNGV. CDR3 region: CASSVEWGQPQHC. In DNA form, the CDR3 reads TGTGCCAGCAGCGTAGAGTGGGGTCAGCCCCAGCATTGT.

Notes on this clonotype: The junction departs from the called germline gene at one end, perhaps through a read error. This chain joins TRBV24-1 and TRBJ1-5, with 10 bases aligning to TRBD1. The CDR3 totals 16 residues. Germline V CDR1 and CDR2: KGHDR, SFDVKD. Written as DNA, the CDR3 is TGTGCCAGCAGTTTAGCCGGGACAGGGGAGGGTCAGCCCCAGCATTTT. This gives the protein CASSLAGTGEGQPQHF.

In this sample, this clonotype turned up many times. The J gene is TRBJ1-2, the V gene TRBV12-3 or TRBV12-4; 10 bases fit TRBD1. With 6 bases clipped from V and 6 bases from J, the junction kept 7 bases outside the gene matches. The CDR3 has 14 residues. CDR3 DNA: TGTGCCAGCAGCCCGACCGGGACAGGGGATGGCTACACCTTC. Translation: CASSPTGTGDGYTF.

The chain combines TRBV10-3 with TRBJ2-3; D is possibly TRBD2 (6 bases). CDR1 and CDR2 from the germline V gene are ENHRY and SYGVKD. The CDR3 is 14 amino acids. Trimming took 4 bases from V and 2 from J, leaving 10 bases between them. The CDR3: CAISVGGPTDTQYF. The DNA for the CDR3 is TGTGCCATCAGTGTGGGGGGTCCCACAGATACGCAGTATTTT.

The chain carries TRBV25-1 and TRBJ2-7; D might be TRBD2 (5 bases). CDR1 is MGHDK and CDR2 is SYGVNS in the germline V gene. The CDR3 is 17 residues long. V lost 2 bases and J lost 2, with 19 bases in between. Written as DNA, the CDR3 is TGTGCCAGCAGTGAACCCGCCGCGGGCAATACCCCCTACGAGCAGTACTTC. It translates to CASSEPAAGNTPYEQYF.

This clonotype was seen once. V and J are TRBV11-2 and TRBJ1-6, with TRBD1 matching 7 bases. There are 15 residues in the CDR3. In germline, CDR1 is SGHAT, CDR2 FQNNGV. V lost 4 bases to trimming and J lost 8 bases; unmatched junction nucleotides: 8. The CDR3 DNA reads as TGTGCCAGCAGCTATCGACAGGGAGTGCATTCACCCCTCCACTTT. Its protein product is CASSYRQGVHSPLHF.

The sample holds many counts of this clonotype. V and J are TRBV29-1 and TRBJ2-5; D not resolved. The CDR3 runs to 14 residues. The V gene's germline CDR1 is SQVTM and CDR2 ANQGSEA. The V end lost 5 bases, the J end lost 4 bases, and 17 bases lay between the germline ends. CDR3 sequence (DNA): TGCAGCGTTCGTTCTCAGGACCCCGGAGAGACCCAGTACTTC. Translated, it gives CSVRSQDPGETQYF.

This clonotype turned up a few times. The chain uses TRBV6-5 and TRBJ1-1; D is unclear. CDR1 is MNHEY and CDR2 is SVGAGI in the germline V gene. V shed 6 bases and J shed 7 bases, with 15 bases lying between them. This CDR3 comprises 13 residues. The CDR3 loop is CASRDQGGFEAFF. The CDR3 DNA is TGTGCCAGCAGGGACCAAGGAGGATTTGAAGCTTTCTTT.

In its sample, this clonotype was seen a few times. The gene calls are TRBV12-3 or TRBV12-4 and TRBJ2-7; D could derive from TRBD1 or TRBD2 (5 bases each). CDR3 length equals 14 residues. V lost 6 bases, J lost 4 bases, and 16 bases lay in between. In nucleotides, the CDR3 is TGTGCCAGCAGCCTCGGGGACCCATCTTACGAGCAGTACTTC. Encoded protein: CASSLGDPSYEQYF.

This clonotype was seen ten or more times. The genes are TRBV12-3 or TRBV12-4 and TRBJ1-3; D gene ambiguous. CDR3 length equals 10 residues. The germline V and J ends were trimmed by 6 bases and 14 bases, with 11 bases remaining between them. CDR3: CASRSGHLYF. The CDR3 nucleotides are TGTGCCAGCAGATCCGGGCACCTATATTTT.

This clonotype was counted between two and nine times. The chain uses TRBV12-3 or TRBV12-4 and TRBJ2-7, with D perhaps TRBD1 (6 bases). CDR3 size: 15 residues. V shed 5 bases and J shed 3 bases, with 17 bases lying between them. The CDR3 sequence is CASSPGQRRNYEQYF. In DNA form, the CDR3 reads TGTGCCAGCAGTCCCGGACAGCGTAGAAACTACGAGCAGTACTTC.

This clonotype came up a few times. This chain uses TRBV11-2 with TRBJ2-5, with 9 nucleotides matching TRBD2. The CDR3 spans 16 residues. V shed 7 bases and J 4 bases; nucleotides not matched to a gene: 13. Germline loops: CDR1 SGHAT, CDR2 FQNNGV. CDR3 loop: CASTSSSKAGGETQYF. For the CDR3, the DNA is TGTGCCAGCACCAGCTCATCGAAAGCGGGGGGAGAGACCCAGTACTTC.

This clonotype was seen many times. V usage is TRBV12-3 or TRBV12-4 and J usage is TRBJ1-4, with D possibly matching TRBD1 (5 bases). This CDR3 spans 15 amino acids. The V end lost 3 bases, the J end lost 0 bases, and 8 bases lay between the germline ends. As DNA, the CDR3 is TGTGCCAGCAGTTTGAGGGGTGCAACTAATGAAAAACTGTTTTTT. Amino acids: CASSLRGATNEKLFF.

This clonotype was counted a few times. J is TRBJ1-2 and V is TRBV2; TRBD1 matches at 7 bases. The CDR3 sequence is 16 residues long. Germline trimming cut 6 bases from V and 1 base from J; bases unmatched to any gene: 11. The germline gives CDR1 SNHLY, CDR2 FYNNEI. CDR3 sequence reads: CASSGDRALYNYGYTF. CDR3 bases: TGTGCCAGCAGCGGTGACAGGGCCCTTTATAACTATGGCTACACCTTC. Together with reference TRBV2 and TRBJ1-2, the CDR3 gives the full variable domain: EPEVTQTPSHQVTQMGQEVILRCVPISNHLYFYWYRQILGQKVEFLVSFYNNEISEKSEIFDDQFSVERPDGSNFTLKIRSTKLEDSAMYFCASSGDRALYNYGYTFGSGTRLTVV.

This clonotype has at least ten counts. V gene TRBV7-8 combines with J gene TRBJ1-1; D gene unclear. CDR1 and CDR2 (germline): SGHVS, FQNEAQ. Between the trimmed V and J ends, which lost 4 bases and 10 bases, there was a span of 10 bases. The CDR3 runs to 11 residues. As DNA, the CDR3 is TGTGCCAGCAGCTCTCGAGCTCTAGCTTTCTTT. It encodes CASSSRALAFF.

There are many counts of this clonotype. This chain links TRBV7-9 with TRBJ2-2; 7 bases match TRBD1. Per germline, CDR1 SEHNR and CDR2 FQNEAQ (reference sequence). Trimming cost V 6 bases and J 4 bases; bases outside gene matches: 8. The CDR3 consists of 15 residues. This chain's CDR3 is CASSLDRVGTGELFF. The CDR3 region has the DNA TGTGCCAGCAGTCTCGACAGGGTTGGCACCGGGGAGCTGTTTTTT. The full variable domain, completed using reference TRBV7-9 and TRBJ2-2, is DTGVSQNPRHKITKRGQNVTFRCDPISEHNRLYWYRQTLGQGPEFLTYFQNEAQLEKSRLLSDRFSAERPKGSFSTLEIQRTEQGDSAMYLCASSLDRVGTGELFFGEGSRLTVL.